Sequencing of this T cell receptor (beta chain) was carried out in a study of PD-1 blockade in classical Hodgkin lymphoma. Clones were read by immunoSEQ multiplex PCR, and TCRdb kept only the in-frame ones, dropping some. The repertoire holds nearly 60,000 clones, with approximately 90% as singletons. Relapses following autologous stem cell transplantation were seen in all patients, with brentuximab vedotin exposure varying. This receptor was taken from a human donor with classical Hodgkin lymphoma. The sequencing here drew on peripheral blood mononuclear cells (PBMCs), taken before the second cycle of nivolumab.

The CDR3 reads CASSFYYAYTF. The CDR3 nucleotides read TGTGCCAGCAGCTTTTATTATGCTTACACCTTC. The chain has TRBV12-1 and TRBJ1-2. TRBV12-1 is shown as a pseudogene. The CDR3 spans 11 residues.